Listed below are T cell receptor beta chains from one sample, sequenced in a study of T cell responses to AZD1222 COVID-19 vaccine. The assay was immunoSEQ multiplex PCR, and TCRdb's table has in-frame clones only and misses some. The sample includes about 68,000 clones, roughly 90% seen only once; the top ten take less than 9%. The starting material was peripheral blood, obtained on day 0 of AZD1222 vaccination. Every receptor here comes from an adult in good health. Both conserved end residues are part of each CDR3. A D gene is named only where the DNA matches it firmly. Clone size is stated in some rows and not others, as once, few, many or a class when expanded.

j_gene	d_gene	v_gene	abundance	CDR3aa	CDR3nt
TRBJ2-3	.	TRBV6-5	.	CASRPDGFTDTQYF	TGTGCCAGCAGGCCTGACGGGTTCACAGATACGCAGTATTTT
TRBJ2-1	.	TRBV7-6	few	CASSKSGTKYNEQFF	TGTGCCAGCAGCAAATCAGGGACCAAATACAATGAGCAGTTCTTC
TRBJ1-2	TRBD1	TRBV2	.	CASSRDRSMYGYTF	TGTGCCAGCAGTCGGGACAGGTCGATGTATGGCTACACCTTC
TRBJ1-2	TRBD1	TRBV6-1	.	CASSEGGTVFFYGYTF	TGTGCCAGCAGTGAAGGGGGGACAGTCTTTTTCTATGGCTACACCTTC
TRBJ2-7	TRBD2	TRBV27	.	CASIPSGRAKYEQYF	TGTGCCAGCATCCCTAGCGGGAGGGCCAAATACGAGCAGTACTTC
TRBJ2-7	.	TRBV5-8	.	CASTVSGPGYEQYF	TGTGCCAGCACCGTATCCGGGCCGGGGTACGAGCAGTACTTC
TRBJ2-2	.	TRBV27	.	CASGLSGSRTGELFF	TGTGCCAGCGGACTTAGTGGATCCCGCACCGGGGAGCTGTTTTTT
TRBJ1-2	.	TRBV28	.	CASRPGGGLKGYGYTF	TGTGCCAGCAGACCCGGGGGGGGGCTCAAGGGCTATGGCTACACCTTC
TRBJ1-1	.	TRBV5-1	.	CASSFPGDTAFF	TGCGCCAGCAGCTTTCCGGGAGACACAGCTTTCTTT
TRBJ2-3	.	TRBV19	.	CASSTRGGTDTQYF	TGTGCCAGTAGTACCAGAGGGGGCACAGATACGCAGTATTTT
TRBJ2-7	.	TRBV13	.	CASSLGITYEQYF	TGTGCCAGCAGCTTAGGGATTACCTACGAGCAGTACTTC
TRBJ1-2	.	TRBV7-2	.	CASSLAAQDGLYGYTF	TGTGCCAGCAGCTTAGCGGCCCAGGATGGCCTCTATGGCTACACCTTC
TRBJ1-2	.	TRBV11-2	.	CASSLVQGWGYGYTF	TGTGCCAGCAGCTTAGTGCAGGGATGGGGATATGGCTACACCTTC
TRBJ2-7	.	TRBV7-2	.	CASSGGGTLIYEQYF	TGTGCCAGCAGCGGAGGAGGGACTTTAATTTACGAGCAGTACTTC
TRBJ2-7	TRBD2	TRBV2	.	CASSSRREDRYEQYF	TGTGCCAGCAGTAGTCGGCGGGAGGATCGTTACGAGCAGTACTTC
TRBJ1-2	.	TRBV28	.	CASTPDSTLNYGYTF	TGTGCCAGCACCCCGGACAGCACACTTAACTATGGCTACACCTTC
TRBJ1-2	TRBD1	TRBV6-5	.	CASKERTGNNYGYTF	TGTGCCAGCAAAGAACGGACAGGGAATAACTATGGCTACACCTTC
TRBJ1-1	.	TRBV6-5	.	CASSRASSSTEAFF	TGTGCCAGCAGCCGGGCTTCGAGCAGCACTGAAGCTTTCTTT
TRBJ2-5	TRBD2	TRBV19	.	CASSIMAGGLQETQYF	TGTGCCAGTAGTATAATGGCGGGAGGGCTTCAAGAGACCCAGTACTTC
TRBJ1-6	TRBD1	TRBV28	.	CASSTIQGASPLHF	TGTGCCAGCAGTACGATCCAGGGGGCCTCACCCCTCCACTTT
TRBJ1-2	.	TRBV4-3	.	CASSQRGAQGYTF	TGCGCCAGCAGCCAAAGGGGGGCGCAGGGCTACACCTTC
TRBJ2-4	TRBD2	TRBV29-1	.	CSVLGGLAAPEAKNIQYF	TGCAGCGTTCTCGGAGGGCTAGCGGCCCCAGAAGCCAAAAACATTCAGTACTTC
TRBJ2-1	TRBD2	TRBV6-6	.	CASSYSLREGYNEQFF	TGTGCCAGCAGTTACTCGTTGCGGGAGGGATACAATGAGCAGTTCTTC
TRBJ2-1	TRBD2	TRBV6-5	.	CASSYGLAGLNEQFF	TGTGCCAGCAGTTACGGTCTAGCGGGATTAAATGAGCAGTTCTTC
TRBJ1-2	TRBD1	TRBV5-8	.	CASSLAPGQGNGYTF	TGTGCCAGCAGCTTGGCCCCGGGACAGGGGAATGGCTACACCTTC
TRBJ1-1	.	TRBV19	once	CASSIEFPDTEAFF	TGTGCCAGTAGTATAGAGTTTCCAGACACTGAAGCTTTCTTT
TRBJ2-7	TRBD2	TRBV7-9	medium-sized	CASKEGLAYEQYF	TGTGCCAGCAAGGAGGGACTAGCCTACGAGCAGTACTTC
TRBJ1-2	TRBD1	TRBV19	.	CASAEQGAANGYTF	TGTGCCAGCGCGGAACAGGGGGCGGCTAATGGCTACACCTTC
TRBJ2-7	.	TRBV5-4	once	CASSLGTGIPYEQYF	TGTGCCAGCAGCTTGGGGACCGGGATACCCTACGAGCAGTACTTC
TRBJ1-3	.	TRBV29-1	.	CSVAHSGNTIYF	TGCAGCGTTGCACACTCTGGAAACACCATATATTTT
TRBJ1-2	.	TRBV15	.	CATSRDGRGYGYTF	TGTGCCACCAGCAGAGACGGACGCGGGTATGGCTACACCTTC
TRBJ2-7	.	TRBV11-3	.	CASSLGDIWASYEQYF	TGTGCCAGCAGCTTAGGGGACATTTGGGCATCCTACGAGCAGTACTTC
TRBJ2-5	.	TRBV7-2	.	CASSSQGSYQETQYF	TGTGCCAGCAGCTCACAAGGGTCTTACCAAGAGACCCAGTACTTC
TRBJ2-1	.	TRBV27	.	CASSLLPRNTYNEQFF	TGTGCCAGCAGTTTACTACCAAGAAATACCTACAATGAGCAGTTCTTC
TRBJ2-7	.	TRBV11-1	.	CASSLRSGFGEQYF	TGTGCCAGCAGCCTCCGATCGGGGTTCGGGGAGCAGTACTTC
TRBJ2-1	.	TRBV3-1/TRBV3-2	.	CASSQGLGQSRHNEQFF	TGTGCCAGCAGCCAAGGGCTAGGTCAAAGTCGGCACAATGAGCAGTTCTTC
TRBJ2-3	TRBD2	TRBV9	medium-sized	CASSVAERDTSTDTQYF	TGTGCCAGCAGCGTCGCGGAGCGGGATACTAGCACAGATACGCAGTATTTT
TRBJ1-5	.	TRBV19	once	CASSMRSQNQPQHF	TGTGCCAGTAGTATGCGCAGCCAGAATCAGCCCCAGCATTTT
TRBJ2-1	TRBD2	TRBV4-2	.	CASSHPGLVNEQFF	TGTGCCAGCAGCCATCCTGGACTAGTCAATGAGCAGTTCTTC
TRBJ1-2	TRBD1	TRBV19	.	CASLGQGYGYTF	TGTGCCAGTTTAGGACAGGGGTATGGCTACACCTTC
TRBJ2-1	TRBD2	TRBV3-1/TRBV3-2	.	CASSDPGTRRLNEQFF	TGTGCCAGCAGCGATCCCGGGACTAGGAGATTAAATGAGCAGTTCTTC